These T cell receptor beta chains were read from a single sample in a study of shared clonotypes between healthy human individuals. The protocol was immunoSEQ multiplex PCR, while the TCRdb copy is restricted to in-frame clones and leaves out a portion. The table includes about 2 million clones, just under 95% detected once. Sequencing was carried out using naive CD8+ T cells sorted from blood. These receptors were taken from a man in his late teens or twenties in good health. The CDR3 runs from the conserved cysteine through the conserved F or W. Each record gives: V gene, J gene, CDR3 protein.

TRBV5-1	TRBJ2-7	CASSLETGPLEQYF
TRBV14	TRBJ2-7	CASSQAASYEQYF
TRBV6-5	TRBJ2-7	CASSYAAPYEQYF
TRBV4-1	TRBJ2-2	CASSQGAGYTGELFF
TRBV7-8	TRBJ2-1	CASSLGGNYNEQFF
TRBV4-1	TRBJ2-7	CASSQDTEAGGSYEQYF
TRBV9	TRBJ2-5	CASSWVDGGSQETQYF
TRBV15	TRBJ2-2	CATSHDRGPNTGELFF
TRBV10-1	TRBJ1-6	CASSESGQGRSPLHF
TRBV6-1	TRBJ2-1	CASTPGTVYNEQFF
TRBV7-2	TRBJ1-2	CASRERGHYANYDYTF
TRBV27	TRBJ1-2	CASSFNSPNYGYTF
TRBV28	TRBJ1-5	CASSNSVGQPQHF